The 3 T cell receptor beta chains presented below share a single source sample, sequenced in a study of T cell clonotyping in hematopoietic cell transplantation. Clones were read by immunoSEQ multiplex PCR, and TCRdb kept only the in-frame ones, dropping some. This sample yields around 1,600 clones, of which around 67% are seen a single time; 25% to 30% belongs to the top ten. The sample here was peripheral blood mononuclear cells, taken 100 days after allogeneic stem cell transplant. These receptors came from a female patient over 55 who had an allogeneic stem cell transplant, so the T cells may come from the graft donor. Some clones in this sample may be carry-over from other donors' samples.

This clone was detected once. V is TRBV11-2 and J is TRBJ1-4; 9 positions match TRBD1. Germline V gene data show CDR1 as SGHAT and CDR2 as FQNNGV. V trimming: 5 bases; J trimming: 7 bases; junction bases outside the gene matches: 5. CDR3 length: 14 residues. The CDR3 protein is CASSEGQGSEKLFF. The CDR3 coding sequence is TGTGCCAGCAGCGAGGGACAGGGCAGTGAAAAACTGTTTTTT.

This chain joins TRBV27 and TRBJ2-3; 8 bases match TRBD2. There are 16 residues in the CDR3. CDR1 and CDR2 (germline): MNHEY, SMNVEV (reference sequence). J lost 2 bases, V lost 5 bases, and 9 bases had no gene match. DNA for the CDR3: TGTGCCAGCAGTACTCGGACTAGCCGTGACACAGATACGCAGTATTTT. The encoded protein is CASSTRTSRDTDTQYF.

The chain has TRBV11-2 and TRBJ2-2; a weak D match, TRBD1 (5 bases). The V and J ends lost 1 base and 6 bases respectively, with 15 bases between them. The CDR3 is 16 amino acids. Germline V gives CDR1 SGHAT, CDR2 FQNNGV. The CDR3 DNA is TGTGCCAGCAGCTTAGTCCAAGGGGCTCGGGCCGGGGAGCTGTTTTTT. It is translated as CASSLVQGARAGELFF.